Included here is one T cell receptor beta chain sequence, with context. Its antigen is still unknown. This CDR3 is built from 14 residues. Trimming shortened V by 1 base and J by 5 bases, and 12 bases separated the two germline ends. Per germline, CDR1 SGHNT and CDR2 YYREEE (reference sequence). The data originate from a study of PD-1 blockade in classical Hodgkin lymphoma. Across the whole study: Patients had nivolumab dosed at 3 mg/kg, delivered intravenously every 2 weeks. Broader study findings: The CD4+ diversity rise by C4D1 was clearest in complete responders. Among the patients, those starting nivolumab under 1 year after ASCT were excluded. Complete responders entered with baseline diversity on par with newly diagnosed patients, the results showed.

The assay was immunoSEQ multiplex PCR, and TCRdb's table has in-frame clones only and misses some. The sample comprises some 10,000 clones, about 70% of which are singletons, and 3.5% to 5% rests with the top ten. Each of the patients experienced relapse following autologous stem cell transplantation, and their brentuximab vedotin exposure differed. Purified CD4+ T cells were obtained from thawed PBMCs through magnetic negative selection. This material consisted of CD4+ T cells from blood, taken at baseline. The chain joins TRBV5-4 to TRBJ2-5, with D tentatively TRBD1 (6 bases). The sequence was obtained from a human donor with classical Hodgkin lymphoma. The CDR3 sequence is CASSLSGDRETQYF. The CDR3 DNA sequence: TGTGCCAGCAGCTTGTCAGGGGATCGGGAGACCCAGTACTTC.